A selection of T cell receptor beta chains follows, all from one sample in a study of T-cell memory formation after mild COVID-19. TCRdb analysed the 5' RACE reads with MiXCR anew, one entry per CDR3 protein. The sample comprises nearly 250,000 distinct CDR3 sequences, roughly 15% of which are singletons, and around 2% rests with the top ten. Material for sequencing was PBMCs or a T cell subset sorted from them (not recorded which). All receptors derive from an adult woman who had mild COVID-19 (a few samples of this study predate the infection). Cell type and time point are not known. Each CDR3 is given with its conserved first and last residue. A D gene is named only where the DNA matches it firmly. For some rows the clone size is stated as once, few or many, or as a class when expanded; others skip it.

>TRBV7-2|-|TRBD1|TRBJ2-7
TGTGCCAGCAGCTTAGCCGGGACAGGGGTGAGTGAGCAGTACTTC
CASSLAGTGVSEQYF
>TRBV7-9|-|-|TRBJ1-1
TGTGCCAGCAGCCAGAAGATAAGGGACACTGAAGCTTTCTTT
CASSQKIRDTEAFF
>TRBV4-3|few|-|TRBJ2-7
TGCGCCAGCAGCCAAGATTTCGCCGGGGGAACCTACGAGCAGTACTTC
CASSQDFAGGTYEQYF
>TRBV7-9|-|-|TRBJ1-1
TGTGCCAGCGACCCTAGGGGTGAGGACACTGAAGCTTTCTTT
CASDPRGEDTEAFF
>TRBV5-6|many|-|TRBJ2-3
TGTGCCAGCAGCTTGGACGGGTTTAGCACAGATACGCAGTATTTT
CASSLDGFSTDTQYF
>TRBV27|-|-|TRBJ2-1
TGTGCCAGCAGTTTATCTGGCAGGGCGAGGGGCTATGAGCAGTTCTTC
CASSLSGRARGYEQFF
>TRBV7-9|-|TRBD1|TRBJ1-6
TGTGCCAGCAGCTTGGACAGGGGCTCGGGGTCACCCCTCCACTTT
CASSLDRGSGSPLHF
>TRBV12-3/TRBV12-4|few|-|TRBJ1-5
TGTGCCAGCAGTTTGTCGTTTGATCAGCCCCAGCATTTT
CASSLSFDQPQHF
>TRBV27|few|-|TRBJ2-5
TGTGCCAGCCGCGCGTCGACGGGGAACCAAGAGACCCAGTACTTC
CASRASTGNQETQYF
>TRBV12-3/TRBV12-4|-|TRBD1|TRBJ1-5
TGTGCCAGCAGCTTGACAGGGCAGCATCAGCCCCAGCATTTT
CASSLTGQHQPQHF
>TRBV5-1|-|-|TRBJ2-3
TGCGCCAGCAGCCACCTACAGGGTTTGGGCGCCGATACGCAGTATTTT
CASSHLQGLGADTQYF
>TRBV27|many|-|TRBJ1-3
TGTGCCAGCAGTTCCGACAGAGACAGCTCTGGAAACACCATATATTTT
CASSSDRDSSGNTIYF
>TRBV20-1|-|-|TRBJ2-1
TGCAGTGCTCTTAGCGGAACGCAGTTCTTC
CSALSGTQFF
>TRBV6-5|few|-|TRBJ2-7
TGTGCCAGCAGTAAACGCAGGGACCTGGGGGAGCAGTACTTC
CASSKRRDLGEQYF
>TRBV27|few|-|TRBJ2-6
TGTGCCAGCAGTTGGTTGCCTGGGGCCAACGTCCTGACTTTC
CASSWLPGANVLTF
>TRBV5-1|-|-|TRBJ2-3
TGCGCCAGCAGCCAGCGGACAAGCACAGATACGCAGTATTTT
CASSQRTSTDTQYF
>TRBV6-1|-|TRBD1|TRBJ2-7
TGTGCCAGCAGGGTCTCTGGGACAGCTCACTACGAGCAGTACTTC
CASRVSGTAHYEQYF
>TRBV12-3/TRBV12-4|few|-|TRBJ2-1
TGTGCCAGCAGCCCAGACTCCAACGCCAAGTTCTTC
CASSPDSNAKFF
>TRBV20-1|-|-|TRBJ2-1
TGCAGTGCCACGGGATACTCCTACAATGAGCAGTTCTTC
CSATGYSYNEQFF
>TRBV24-1|few|-|TRBJ2-1
TGTGCCACCAGTCCCCAGGGGAGTTACAATGAGCAGTTCTTC
CATSPQGSYNEQFF
>TRBV5-1|-|TRBD1|TRBJ1-4
TGCGCCAGCAGCCAACCAGACAGGGACGGTGAAAAACTGTTTTTT
CASSQPDRDGEKLFF
>TRBV6-2/TRBV6-3|-|-|TRBJ2-7
TGTGCCAGCAGTCGGGACAGCACCAACCGGGGGGAGCAGTACTTC
CASSRDSTNRGEQYF
>TRBV20-1|-|-|TRBJ1-4
TGCAGTGCTCAAGGCAACGGTCCTAATGAAAAACTGTTTTTT
CSAQGNGPNEKLFF
>TRBV7-6|-|TRBD2|TRBJ2-3
TGTGCCAGCAGCTTAACCCTCGCCGGGACTAGCGGGAGCGCAGATACGCAGTATTTT
CASSLTLAGTSGSADTQYF
>TRBV7-3|-|TRBD2|TRBJ2-2
TGTGCCAGCAGACTAGGACTAGCGGGGGGGAACACCGGGGAGCTGTTTTTT
CASRLGLAGGNTGELFF
>TRBV7-8|few|-|TRBJ1-2
TGTGCCAGCAGCTTAAGGACCAGTTCCTATGGCTACACCTTC
CASSLRTSSYGYTF
>TRBV5-1|few|TRBD1|TRBJ1-2
TGCGCCAGCAGCCGGGACAGCGGATACTATGGCTACACCTTC
CASSRDSGYYGYTF
>TRBV4-2|few|TRBD1|TRBJ1-2
TGTGCCAGCAGCCCGGAGACAGGGCTTGGCTACACCTTC
CASSPETGLGYTF
>TRBV12-3/TRBV12-4|-|TRBD2|TRBJ2-1
TGTGCCAGCAGTCGCCTCGGGACTAGCGGGTCCTACAATGAGCAGTTCTTC
CASSRLGTSGSYNEQFF
>TRBV14|-|-|TRBJ2-7
TGTGCCAGCAGCCAAGTAGCCGGGGCAGGCCCCTACGAGCAGTACTTC
CASSQVAGAGPYEQYF
>TRBV5-6|few|TRBD1|TRBJ1-1
TGTGCCAGCAGCTTGTTTGCTCGGACAGGTCGAAGAAATGAAGCTTTCTTT
CASSLFARTGRRNEAFF
>TRBV24-1|few|TRBD2|TRBJ2-2
TGTGCCACCAGTGATAGGCAGCGCTGGGCGGGGGGACACACCGGGGAGCTGTTTTTT
CATSDRQRWAGGHTGELFF
>TRBV12-3/TRBV12-4|few|-|TRBJ2-1
TGTGCCAGCAGCCTAATAGCGGAAGGGCCGTACAATGAGCAGTTCTTC
CASSLIAEGPYNEQFF
>TRBV5-1|many|TRBD1|TRBJ1-1
TGCGCCAGCAGCTCACAGGGGGCTGAGAGCACTGAAGCTTTCTTT
CASSSQGAESTEAFF
>TRBV6-5|many|TRBD2|TRBJ2-1
TGTGCCAGCAGTCGAGGGACTAGCGGCTACAATGAGCAGTTCTTC
CASSRGTSGYNEQFF